Sequencing of this T cell receptor beta chain was carried out in a study of post-analysis software for immune sequencing data. About the research overall: Recorded subtypes: relapsing-remitting, secondary progressive, progressive-relapsing; some patients unannotated. General study results and limits: Pronounced co-clustering by F measure was evident among identically batched samples. Higher frequency in patients than in controls was seen for 5 or 6 TRBV segments, with TRBV5-6, TRBV5-1 and TRBV20-1 among them.

TCR beta cDNA libraries included unique molecular identifiers. The T cell input of roughly 0.9 to 11 million gave hundreds of thousands of cDNA molecules. TCRdb ran MiXCR on the PCR reads and lists one entry per CDR3 protein. The table lists under 650,000 distinct CDR3 sequences, roughly 40% of them singletons. Per the germline V gene, CDR1 is ENHRY and CDR2 is SYGVKD. Trimming left V 3 bases short and J 2 bases short, with 13 bases between. The CDR3 consists of 15 residues. A word on this clonotype: Its antigen remains unknown.

Source material: blood. This clonotype was obtained from a girl between 10 and 17 years old with multiple sclerosis. This chain uses TRBV10-3 with TRBJ2-5; no clear D. Here the CDR3 DNA reads TGTGCCATCAGTGACTCTCTAACCTCACAAGAGACCCAGTACTTC. This sequence encodes CAISDSLTSQETQYF.